This T cell receptor beta chain was sequenced in a study of early T cells in non-severe SARS-CoV-2 infection. Study overall: Investigators sequenced bulk RNA drawn from unsorted whole blood, and chains remained unpaired.

This clonotype is medium-sized in the sample. Separate cDNA molecules each had unique molecular identifiers attached to them. MiXCR, applied by TCRdb to the 5' RACE reads, yields one record per CDR3 protein. This repertoire shows approximately 50,000 distinct CDR3 sequences, around 9.5% found once; its top ten account for about 8.3%. The CDR3 extends over 15 amino acids. Germline V gives CDR1 SGHAT, CDR2 FQNNGV. Trimming took off 5 bases at V and 10 bases at J, with 21 bases between the two ends. The sequencing sample was made of whole blood. The J gene is TRBJ2-1, the V gene TRBV11-2; D is tentatively TRBD1 or TRBD2 (5 bases each). The clonotype was recovered from an adult who was a healthcare worker with PCR-confirmed SARS-CoV-2 infection or an uninfected control (not recorded which). The CDR3 spells CASSVILDFEGEQFF. CDR3 nucleotide sequence: TGTGCCAGCAGCGTCATACTCGACTTTGAGGGGGAGCAGTTCTTC.